This T cell receptor beta chain was captured in a study of T-cell memory formation after mild COVID-19. Study at large: Clusters of TCRs were largely donor specific.

TCRalpha and TCRbeta libraries used 5'RACE with constant-segment primers and UMIs. Using its own MiXCR run on the 5' RACE reads, TCRdb lists one record per CDR3 protein. The sample has fewer than 250,000 distinct CDR3 sequences, 15% to 20% seen once; the top ten hold roughly 2.6%. Whole-study findings and limits: Chiefly within CM and EM were the contracting CD4+ clones; CD8+ ones were within EMRA. Researchers found some responding clones in pre-infection memory, a sign that cross-reactive memory joined.

Germline values: CDR1 SNHLY, CDR2 FYNNEI. The germline V and J ends were trimmed by 11 bases and 4 bases, with 17 bases remaining between them. CDR3 length: 14 residues. Turning to this clonotype: Its specificity is unknown.

This clonotype originated in an adult woman who had mild COVID-19 (a few samples of this study predate the infection). Cell type and time point are not known. The chain carries TRBV2 and TRBJ2-2; tentative D call: TRBD1 (6 bases). Specimen: PBMCs or a T cell subset sorted from them (not recorded which). CDR3 in amino acids: CASRGESVTGELFF. The CDR3 region has the DNA TGTGCCTCCAGGGGCGAGAGTGTCACCGGGGAGCTGTTTTTT.